The following is a T cell receptor (beta chain) sequence with its context. Its cognate antigen is unknown. TCRdb ran MiXCR on the 5' RACE reads and lists one entry per CDR3 protein. The sample lists more than 5,000 distinct CDR3 sequences, more than 50% seen once, with less than 4.5% in the top ten. CD4+CD45RO+CD25- cells were isolated as memory CD4+ T cells. General study points: Tumor memory CD4+ T cell TCR gene usage was found to cluster with blood and lymph node memory CD4+ cells and with lymph node naive CD4+ cells.

Germline-derived CDR1 and CDR2 are SGDLS and YYNGEE. CDR3 length: 15 residues. Trimming stripped 0 bases from V and 1 base from J, with 9 bases between. The gene calls are TRBV9 and TRBJ2-3; no reliable D call. The sequenced sample was memory CD4+ T cells sorted from blood. The subset was: memory CD4+ T cells, CD4+CD45RO+CD25-. The receptor was derived from a female donor with breast cancer. In DNA form, the CDR3 reads TGTGCCAGCAGCGTAGGTACGATTGGCACAGATACGCAGTATTTT. Translating gives CASSVGTIGTDTQYF.